This record concerns one T cell receptor (beta chain) sequence. Its antigen is not known. These data belong to a study of CD8 T cells in ankylosing spondylitis. Overall study results and limits: It appeared that ankylosing spondylitis blood was characterized by a TCR beta motif of seven or eight highly homologous variants.

The CDR3 totals 16 residues. Germline CDR1 reads SNHLY; CDR2 reads FYNNEI. Trimming took 6 bases from V and 5 from J; bases not matched to a gene: 10. MiXCR, run by TCRdb on the 5' RACE reads, gives a single entry per CDR3 protein. Here the sample spans over 600,000 distinct CDR3 sequences, around 17% being singletons. This chain joins TRBV2 and TRBJ1-6; 7 nucleotides agree with TRBD1. The sequence was obtained from a male donor with ankylosing spondylitis. Sample: blood, either unsorted or a sorted T cell fraction (not recorded which). The CDR3 loop is CASRKDRLFDNSPLHF. CDR3 coding DNA: TGTGCCAGCAGGAAGGACAGGCTCTTCGATAATTCACCCCTCCACTTT.